This TCR beta chain is drawn from a study of shared clonotypes between healthy human individuals. As for this clone: The antigen is undetermined.

The assay was carried out at the deep level. This table comes from immunoSEQ multiplex PCR, and its TCRdb copy is limited to in-frame clones, with some not included. The repertoire includes over a million clones, approximately 97% of them detected once, and roughly 1.2% sits in the top ten. Trimming stripped 4 bases from V and 2 bases from J, with 13 bases between. This CDR3 contains 15 residues. Germline V gives CDR1 LGHNA, CDR2 YSLEER. All donors were healthy HIV-negative adults lacking recent acute infections or vaccinations. Study-wide points: Rarefaction indicated that sorted-subset sequencing remained incomplete although depth was large. Researchers found naive subsets generally carried larger estimated richness than memory subsets.

This chain uses TRBV4-3 with TRBJ2-3; tentatively, D is TRBD2 (6 bases). Source material: naive CD4+ T cells sorted from blood. The sample's subset: CD45RA+ positively selected. This TCR was sampled from a young man in good health. CDR3 nucleotides: TGCGCCAGCAGCCCGCGGAGGACTAACACAGATACGCAGTATTTT. It encodes CASSPRRTNTDTQYF.